What follows are 5 T cell receptor beta chains derived from one specimen sequenced in a study of response to subunit inactivated influenza vaccine. TCRdb analysed the RT-PCR reads with MiXCR anew, one entry per CDR3 protein. The profile shows about 180,000 distinct CDR3 sequences, about 10% of them singletons. Material: non-naive T cells sorted from PBMCs, obtained on the day of vaccination. The receptors stem from a man over 45 who received an inactivated influenza vaccine.

In its sample, this clonotype was seen a few times. As DNA, the CDR3 is TGTGCCAGCAGCTCAATGACAGGGGCGGTTTTGGGGACCCAGTACTTC. Translated: CASSSMTGAVLGTQYF. The chain employs TRBV11-2 and TRBJ2-5, with 8 bases that match TRBD1. This CDR3 spans 16 amino acids. CDR1 is SGHAT and CDR2 is FQNNGV in the germline V gene. The V and J ends lost 4 bases and 7 bases, in that order; junction bases with no gene match: 14.

This clonotype was recorded many times. V and J are TRBV4-3 and TRBJ2-5, with D perhaps assigned TRBD1 or TRBD2 (5 bases each). V was trimmed by 4 bases and J by 0 bases, leaving 12 bases between them. CDR3 length: 15 amino acids. Germline values: CDR1 LGHNA, CDR2 YSLEER. CDR3 coding DNA: TGCGCCAGCAGCCGGGAGACAGATTACCAAGAGACCCAGTACTTC. Translation: CASSRETDYQETQYF.

The rearrangement uses TRBV18 and TRBJ2-5; 8 positions match TRBD2. The germline V gene has CDR1 KGHSH and CDR2 LQKENI. The CDR3 has 14 residues. Germline trimming cut 5 bases from V and 1 base from J; bases unmatched to any gene: 3. The CDR3 DNA follows: TGTGCCAGCTCATCGCGGGAGGTCCAAGAGACCCAGTACTTC. The encoded protein is CASSSREVQETQYF. Full variable domain (missing parts from reference TRBV18 and TRBJ2-5): NAGVMQNPRHLVRRRGQEARLRCSPMKGHSHVYWYRQLPEEGLKFMVYLQKENIIDESGMPKERFSAEFPKEGPSILRIQQVVRGDSAAYFCASSSREVQETQYFGPGTRLLVL.

This chain connects TRBV4-1 to TRBJ2-5; TRBD2 is a possible D gene (5 bases). With 0 bases removed from V and 7 bases from J, the gap between germline ends came to 9 bases. The germline CDR1 and CDR2 sequences are MGHRA and YSYEKL. The CDR3 runs 13 residues. CDR3 region: CASSQDMEATQYF. The CDR3 DNA sequence: TGCGCCAGCAGCCAAGACATGGAGGCGACCCAGTACTTC.

V and J are TRBV28 and TRBJ1-2; 10 positions agree with TRBD1. CDR3 length: 14 amino acids. V gave up 5 bases and J gave up 6 bases; unmatched junction bases: 6. CDR1 and CDR2 from the germline V gene are MDHEN and SYDVKM. CDR3 sequence (DNA): TGTGCCAGCAGTCATCCGGGACAGGGGAATGGCTACACCTTC. It translates to CASSHPGQGNGYTF.